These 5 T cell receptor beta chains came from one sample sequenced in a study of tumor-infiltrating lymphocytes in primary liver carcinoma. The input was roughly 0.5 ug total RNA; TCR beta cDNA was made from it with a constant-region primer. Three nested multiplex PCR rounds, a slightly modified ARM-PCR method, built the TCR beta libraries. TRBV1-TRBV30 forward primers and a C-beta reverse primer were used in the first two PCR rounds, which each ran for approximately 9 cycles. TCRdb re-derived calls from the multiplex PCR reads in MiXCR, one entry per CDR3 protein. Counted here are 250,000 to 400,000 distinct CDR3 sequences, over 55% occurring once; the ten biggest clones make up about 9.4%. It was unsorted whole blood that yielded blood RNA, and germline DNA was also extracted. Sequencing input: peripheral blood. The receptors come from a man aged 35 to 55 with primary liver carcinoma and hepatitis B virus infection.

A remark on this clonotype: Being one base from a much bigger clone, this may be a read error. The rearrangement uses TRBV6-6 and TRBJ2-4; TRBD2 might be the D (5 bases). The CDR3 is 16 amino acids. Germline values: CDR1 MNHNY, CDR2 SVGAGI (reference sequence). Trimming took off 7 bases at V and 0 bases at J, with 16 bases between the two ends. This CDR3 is CASTGESMLAKNIQYF. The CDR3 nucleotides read TGTGCCAGCACCGGGGAGTCCATGTTAGCCAAAAACATTCAGTACTTC.

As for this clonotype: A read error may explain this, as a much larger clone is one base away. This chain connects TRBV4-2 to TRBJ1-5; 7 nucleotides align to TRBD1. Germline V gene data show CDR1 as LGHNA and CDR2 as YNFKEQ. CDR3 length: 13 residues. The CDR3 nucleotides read TGTACCAGCAGCGATCGACAGGGCCAGCCCCAGCATTTT. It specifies CTSSDRQGQPQHF.

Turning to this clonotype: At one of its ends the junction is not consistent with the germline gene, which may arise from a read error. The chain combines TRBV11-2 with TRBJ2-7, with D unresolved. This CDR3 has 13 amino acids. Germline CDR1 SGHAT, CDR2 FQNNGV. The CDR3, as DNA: TGCGCCTGCAGCCCCAGACTTTCCTACGAGCAGTACTTC. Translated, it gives CACSPRLSYEQYF.

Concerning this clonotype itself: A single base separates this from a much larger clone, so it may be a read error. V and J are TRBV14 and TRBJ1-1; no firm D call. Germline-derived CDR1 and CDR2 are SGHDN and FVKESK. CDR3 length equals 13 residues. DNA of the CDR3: TGTACCAGCAGCCAGTACTTGAACACTGAAGCTTTCTTT. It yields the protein CTSSQYLNTEAFF.

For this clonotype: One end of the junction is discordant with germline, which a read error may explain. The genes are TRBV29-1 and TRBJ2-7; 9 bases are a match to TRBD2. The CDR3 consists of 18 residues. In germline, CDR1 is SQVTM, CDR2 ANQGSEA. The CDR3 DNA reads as TGCAGCGCTGAAGATCACGGTAGCGGGGGATTATCCTCCTACGAGCAGTACTTC. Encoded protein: CSAEDHGSGGLSSYEQYF.